This T cell receptor beta chain emerged from a study of T cell responses to AZD1222 COVID-19 vaccine. General study results and limits: There were mostly white British donors and more females than males, and clonal diversity was possibly underestimated. Repertoire sampling occurred only after the peak T cell response. Close to half of all spike-specific TCRs reportedly target regions of the variants that are unmutated.

Concerning this clone itself: Antigen specificity is unknown.

Between the trimmed V and J ends, which lost 4 bases and 0 bases, there was a span of 11 bases. Germline assignment: CDR1 SGHDT and CDR2 YYEEEE. The length of the CDR3 is 15 residues. Measured with immunoSEQ multiplex PCR; TCRdb has only the in-frame clones, and not every one. In the table there are some 200,000 clones, 85% to 95% of which are singletons. J is TRBJ1-3 and V is TRBV5-6, with D uncertain. This TCR was recovered from an adult in good health. This specimen was peripheral blood, taken on day 0 of MenACWY control vaccination. The DNA of the CDR3 is TGTGCCAGCAGCAGAGGACGGATCTCTGGAAACACCATATATTTT. This encodes CASSRGRISGNTIYF.